These T cell receptor beta chains were read from a single sample in a study of glioma-infiltrating T cells. TCRdb analysed the multiplex PCR reads with MiXCR anew, one entry per CDR3 protein. The data show 300,000 to 400,000 distinct CDR3 sequences, approximately 42% seen once. The specimen sequenced was glioma tissue, nonneoplastic brain tissue, or PBMCs (not recorded which). Source of these receptors: a human donor with low-grade glioma or glioblastoma, undergoing nonglioma brain surgery, or in good health (not recorded which). CDR3s include the opening cysteine and the closing phenylalanine or tryptophan. D genes are given only for firm matches. Size is omitted from some rows. Given values are once, few, many or a class for expanded clones.

>TRBD2|-|TRBV15|TRBJ2-7
CATSRGGLPFYEQYF
TGTGCCACCAGCAGGGGGGGACTACCGTTCTACGAGCAGTACTTC
>-|-|TRBV20-1|TRBJ2-3
CSARDNASSLTDTQYF
TGCAGTGCTAGAGATAATGCGTCTAGCCTCACAGATACGCAGTATTTT
>TRBD2|few|TRBV2|TRBJ2-6
CASTREGGSGANVLTF
TGTGCCAGCACGCGGGAGGGCGGTTCTGGGGCCAACGTCCTGACTTTC
>-|-|TRBV20-1|TRBJ2-5
CSARDRRVFQETQYF
TGCAGTGCTAGAGACCGCAGGGTCTTCCAAGAGACCCAGTACTTC
>-|few|TRBV3-1|TRBJ2-7
CASSQVQFYEQYF
TGTGCCAGCAGCCAGGTACAGTTCTACGAGCAGTACTTC
>TRBD2|-|TRBV7-6|TRBJ2-1
CASSLEGLAFNEQFF
TGTGCCAGCAGCTTGGAGGGACTAGCTTTCAATGAGCAGTTCTTC
>TRBD2|-|TRBV28|TRBJ2-5
CASLIDSGSSTETQYF
TGTGCCAGCCTAATAGATAGCGGGAGTAGCACAGAGACCCAGTACTTC
>-|-|TRBV12-3/TRBV12-4|TRBJ2-7
CASSQDPQYEQYF
TGTGCCAGCAGCCAAGACCCACAATACGAGCAGTACTTC
>-|-|TRBV7-2|TRBJ2-1
CASSLVTAPYNEQFF
TGTGCCAGCAGCTTAGTAACAGCCCCTTACAATGAGCAGTTCTTC
>TRBD2|-|TRBV4-3|TRBJ2-3
CANSGLAGGPGTDTQYF
TGCGCCAACAGTGGCCTAGCGGGAGGGCCCGGCACAGATACGCAGTATTTT
>-|-|TRBV20-1|TRBJ2-4
CSALLVEFLAKNIQYF
TGCAGTGCTCTCCTCGTGGAGTTCCTAGCCAAAAACATTCAGTACTTC
>TRBD2|-|TRBV20-1|TRBJ2-1
CSPRAGGFDEQFF
TGCAGCCCCAGAGCGGGAGGGTTCGATGAGCAGTTCTTC
>-|once|TRBV19|TRBJ2-6
CASSIIGSGANVLTF
TGTGCCAGTAGTATTATCGGGTCTGGGGCCAACGTCCTGACTTTC
>TRBD1|few|TRBV4-3|TRBJ2-1
CASSQESFPGGSYNEQFF
TGCGCCAGCAGCCAAGAATCCTTCCCAGGGGGCTCCTACAATGAGCAGTTCTTC
>TRBD2|few|TRBV20-1|TRBJ2-7
CSERGSSYEQYF
TGCAGTGAACGCGGGAGCTCCTACGAGCAGTACTTC
>-|-|TRBV6-1|TRBJ2-3
CASSQGWGTDTQYF
TGTGCCAGCAGCCAAGGATGGGGGACAGATACGCAGTATTTT
>TRBD1|-|TRBV12-3/TRBV12-4|TRBJ1-1
CASTETGRSTEAFF
TGTGCCAGCACCGAGACAGGGCGAAGTACTGAAGCTTTCTTT
>-|-|TRBV4-1|TRBJ2-3
CASSQDVNTDTQYF
TGCGCCAGCAGCCAAGACGTAAACACAGATACGCAGTATTTT
>-|-|TRBV4-2|TRBJ2-3
CASSLGAYTDTQYF
TGTGCCAGCAGCTTGGGAGCGTACACAGATACGCAGTATTTT
>-|few|TRBV28|TRBJ2-7
CASSLAPQVDYEQYF
TGTGCCAGCAGCCTAGCCCCCCAAGTCGATTACGAGCAGTACTTC
>-|many|TRBV6-6|TRBJ2-5
CASSYSTAVTHVGQYF
TGTGCCAGCAGTTACTCGACTGCAGTGACTCATGTGGGCCAGTACTTC
>-|once|TRBV12-3/TRBV12-4|TRBJ1-2
CASGRVWGYTF
TGTGCCAGCGGGCGAGTCTGGGGCTACACCTTC
>-|few|TRBV7-8|TRBJ1-5
CASSESTGFYSNQPQHF
TGTGCCAGCAGCGAATCTACAGGGTTTTATAGCAATCAGCCCCAGCATTTT
>-|few|TRBV4-1|TRBJ1-6
CASSHVMGRTNSPLHF
TGCGCCAGCAGCCACGTCATGGGCAGGACAAATTCACCCCTCCACTTT
>TRBD2|many|TRBV6-1|TRBJ2-5
CASSERGREETQYF
TGTGCCAGCAGTGAACGGGGGAGGGAAGAGACCCAGTACTTC
>-|many|TRBV27|TRBJ1-5
CASRRGNGNQPQHF
TGTGCCAGCAGAAGGGGGAATGGCAATCAGCCCCAGCATTTT
>TRBD2|-|TRBV27|TRBJ2-1
CASSLWSCGSFGNEQFF
TGTGCCAGCAGTTTATGGAGCTGCGGGAGCTTCGGGAATGAGCAGTTCTTC
>-|few|TRBV5-1|TRBJ2-7
CASSLDGRTYEQYF
TGCGCCAGCAGCTTGGACGGACGAACCTACGAGCAGTACTTC
>-|once|TRBV24-1|TRBJ1-1
CATSDSQGWNTEAFF
TGTGCCACCAGTGATTCCCAGGGCTGGAACACTGAAGCTTTCTTT
>-|few|TRBV20-1|TRBJ2-7
CSAPRDTYEQYF
TGCAGTGCCCCCCGGGACACCTACGAGCAGTACTTC
>TRBD2|-|TRBV15|TRBJ2-3
CATGRPTSGVSTDTQYF
TGTGCCACCGGCAGACCTACTAGCGGGGTTAGCACAGATACGCAGTATTTT
>TRBD1|-|TRBV7-2|TRBJ1-2
CASSYRTGANYGYTF
TGTGCCAGCAGCTACCGGACAGGGGCGAACTATGGCTACACCTTC
>-|-|TRBV24-1|TRBJ2-2
CATSDPRQGASGELFF
TGTGCCACCAGTGATCCACGACAAGGGGCGAGCGGGGAGCTGTTTTTT
>-|-|TRBV27|TRBJ1-5
CASTTFKGQRNQPQHF
TGTGCCAGCACCACATTTAAGGGGCAACGCAATCAGCCCCAGCATTTT
>TRBD1|few|TRBV5-4|TRBJ1-1
CASSDRVGDTEAFF
TGTGCCAGCAGCGACAGGGTTGGTGACACTGAAGCTTTCTTT
>-|once|TRBV7-9|TRBJ2-1
CASRPGQLGFYNEQFF
TGTGCCAGCAGGCCAGGACAGTTAGGCTTCTACAATGAGCAGTTCTTC
>-|-|TRBV4-1|TRBJ2-5
CAILRGVREQETQYF
TGCGCCATCCTCCGGGGTGTGAGGGAGCAAGAGACCCAGTACTTC
>-|many|TRBV28|TRBJ2-3
CASSLTTADTQYF
TGTGCCAGCAGCCTGACTACAGCAGATACGCAGTATTTT
>-|many|TRBV28|TRBJ1-2
CASNQNYGYTF
TGTGCCAGCAACCAAAACTATGGCTACACCTTC
>-|-|TRBV7-2|TRBJ2-2
CASSPLSGAGELFF
TGTGCCAGCAGCCCACTATCTGGAGCCGGGGAGCTGTTTTTT
>-|few|TRBV4-2|TRBJ2-7
CASSQDSRGLREQYF
TGTGCCAGCAGCCAAGATTCTAGGGGACTGAGGGAGCAGTACTTC
>-|many|TRBV27|TRBJ1-2
CASSFVDRRSGYTF
TGTGCCAGCAGTTTCGTCGACAGACGTAGCGGCTACACCTTC
>TRBD1|-|TRBV12-3/TRBV12-4|TRBJ2-1
CASRADRGLPTKGLHNEQFF
TGTGCCAGCAGAGCTGACAGGGGGCTCCCCACAAAGGGGTTACACAATGAGCAGTTCTTC
>-|-|TRBV11-3|TRBJ2-3
CASSLLAEEDTQYF
TGTGCCAGCAGCTTACTGGCGGAGGAAGATACGCAGTATTTT
>TRBD2|-|TRBV20-1|TRBJ2-1
CSAKLAGRGQFF
TGCAGTGCTAAACTAGCGGGACGTGGGCAGTTCTTC
>TRBD1|few|TRBV18|TRBJ1-2
CASSRDSWLYGYTF
TGTGCCAGCTCAAGGGACAGCTGGCTTTATGGCTACACCTTC
>-|-|TRBV6-2/TRBV6-3|TRBJ2-7
CASSYNGYYEQYF
TGTGCCAGCAGTTACAACGGATACTACGAGCAGTACTTC
>-|-|TRBV19|TRBJ1-2
CASSIERDRPMDGYTF
TGTGCCAGTAGTATAGAGCGAGACAGGCCGATGGACGGCTACACCTTC
>-|-|TRBV7-2|TRBJ1-2
CASSQGSPNYGYTF
TGTGCCAGCAGCCAAGGGTCCCCTAACTATGGCTACACCTTC
>-|-|TRBV20-1|TRBJ1-2
CSAPPGAPTLRNYGYTF
TGCAGTGCTCCCCCCGGGGCACCGACACTGCGGAACTATGGCTACACCTTC
>-|many|TRBV7-2|TRBJ2-3
CASSLRSSTDTQYF
TGTGCCAGCAGCTTAAGATCTAGCACAGATACGCAGTATTTT
>-|-|TRBV4-1|TRBJ2-5
CASSYGPGQETQYF
TGCGCCAGCAGCTACGGTCCAGGACAAGAGACCCAGTACTTC
>-|many|TRBV28|TRBJ1-5
CASSGARQPQHF
TGTGCCAGCTCAGGGGCTCGTCAGCCCCAGCATTTT
>TRBD1|-|TRBV20-1|TRBJ2-1
CSARPDRGYYNEQFF
TGCAGTGCTAGACCAGACAGGGGTTACTACAATGAGCAGTTCTTC
>TRBD2|-|TRBV7-3|TRBJ2-2
CASSGAGALTGELFF
TGTGCCAGCAGCGGCGCGGGAGCGCTCACCGGGGAGCTGTTTTTT
>TRBD1|many|TRBV28|TRBJ1-6
CASSHGQGYTLHF
TGTGCCAGCAGTCACGGACAGGGCTACACCCTCCACTTT
>TRBD2|-|TRBV20-1|TRBJ2-2
CSAERASGNTGELFF
TGCAGTGCCGAGAGGGCTAGCGGGAACACCGGGGAGCTGTTTTTT
>TRBD2|-|TRBV5-4|TRBJ2-3
CASSPGLAGSADTQYF
TGTGCCAGCAGCCCCGGACTAGCGGGATCCGCAGATACGCAGTATTTT
>-|once|TRBV29-1|TRBJ1-1
CSVAGFNTEAFF
TGCAGCGTTGCAGGGTTTAACACTGAAGCTTTCTTT